Following are 19 T cell receptor beta chains from one sample sequenced in a study of CD8+ T cells in alopecia areata. Regarding treatment: oral pan-JAK inhibitor, 5-10 mg twice daily. As the sequencing template, cDNA was produced by extracting RNA and reverse transcribing it. Repertoires were generated with immunoSEQ multiplex PCR, while TCRdb's copy carries only in-frame clones and drops some. Among about 210,000 clones listed, 64% were seen once. The specimen was CD4+ T cells sorted from blood, collected at week 4, from a patient treated with tofacitinib. The receptors derive from a human donor with alopecia areata.

Only a few counts were recorded for this clone. The chain carries TRBV25-1 and TRBJ2-2; D not certain. This CDR3 has 14 residues. CDR1 and CDR2 from the germline V gene are MGHDK and SYGVNS. Between the trimmed V and J ends, which lost 2 bases and 1 base, there was a span of 5 bases. The CDR3 sequence: CASSESENTGELFF. In nucleotides, the CDR3 is TGTGCCAGCAGTGAAAGCGAGAACACCGGGGAGCTGTTTTTT. Full variable domain (missing parts from reference TRBV25-1 and TRBJ2-2): EADIYQTPRYLVIGTGKKITLECSQTMGHDKMYWYQQDPGMELHLIHYSYGVNSTEKGDLSSESTVSRIRTEHFPLTLESARPSHTSQYLCASSESENTGELFFGEGSRLTVL.

V is TRBV14 and J is TRBJ2-3; TRBD2 aligns across 8 bases. Germline V gene data show CDR1 as SGHDN and CDR2 as FVKESK. The junction had 8 bases not matched to a gene; V was cut back by 4 bases and J by 2 bases. The CDR3 loop spans 16 amino acids. The CDR3 sequence is CASSPLKRGLTDTQYF. In DNA, the CDR3 is TGTGCCAGCAGCCCTCTAAAGCGGGGGCTCACAGATACGCAGTATTTT.

This rearrangement joins TRBV11-3 to TRBJ1-6, with 11 bases that match TRBD1. Germline V gene lookup returns CDR1 SGHNT and CDR2 YENEEA. Unmatched junction bases numbered 8, after V lost 6 bases and J lost 10 bases. The CDR3 length is 15 residues. CDR3 residues: CASSFGTGGNSPLHF. DNA of the CDR3: TGTGCCAGCAGTTTCGGGACAGGGGGTAACTCACCCCTCCACTTT.

The CDR3 loop is CASSLQGFAELFF. CDR3 sequence (DNA): TGTGCCAGCAGCCTCCAGGGTTTTGCGGAACTGTTTTTT. The gene calls are TRBV14 and TRBJ1-4; a weak D match, TRBD1 (5 bases). CDR3 size: 13 residues. The germline V gene has CDR1 SGHDN and CDR2 FVKESK. V was pared by 4 bases and J by 12 bases, with 15 bases between.

The chain joins TRBV7-8 to TRBJ2-3; D unclear. There are 12 residues in the CDR3. Deletions cut 5 bases from V and 6 bases from J, with 9 bases between. Germline loops: CDR1 SGHVS, CDR2 FQNEAQ. In DNA form, the CDR3 reads TGTGCCAGCAGCACCTATTGGGATACGCAGTATTTT. Its protein product is CASSTYWDTQYF.

The rearrangement joins TRBV29-1 to TRBJ2-2; TRBD1 matches 7 bases. The CDR3 has 12 amino acids. Germline V CDR1 and CDR2: SQVTM, ANQGSEA. The V segment lost 8 bases and the J segment 7 bases; nucleotides outside the gene matches: 7. This chain's CDR3 is CSTLGDSGELFF. CDR3 in DNA: TGCAGCACCCTGGGGGACAGCGGGGAGCTGTTTTTT.

The CDR3 is CSARDMDTQYF. Written as DNA, the CDR3 is TGCAGTGCTAGAGATATGGATACGCAGTATTTT. The chain joins TRBV20-1 to TRBJ2-3; D remains unclear. This CDR3 comprises 11 residues. Germline CDR1 is DFQATT and CDR2 is SNEGSKA (reference sequence). The V end lost 0 bases, the J end lost 6 bases, and 4 bases lay between the germline ends.

This clone was found a few times. The V call is TRBV6-5, the J call TRBJ2-7, with 8 bases that match TRBD1. Per germline, CDR1 MNHEY and CDR2 SVGAGI. The CDR3 spans 15 residues. Unmatched junction bases numbered 7, after V lost 6 bases and J lost 0 bases. CDR3 in DNA: TGTGCCAGCAGATCGGGACAGGTAGTCTCCTACGAGCAGTACTTC. This codes for CASRSGQVVSYEQYF.

V usage is TRBV7-9 and J usage is TRBJ1-2; D is uncertain. The germline V gene encodes CDR1 SEHNR and CDR2 FQNEAQ (reference sequence). The CDR3 is made up of 14 amino acids. The V end lost 0 bases, the J end lost 2 bases, and 7 bases lay between the germline ends. The CDR3 DNA sequence: TGTGCCAGCAGCTTAGCATCCGGGAACTATGGCTACACCTTC. The encoded protein is CASSLASGNYGYTF.

This chain uses TRBV6-6 with TRBJ1-6; no clear D. The CDR3 has 13 amino acids. The germline CDR1 and CDR2 sequences are MNHNY and SVGAGI (reference sequence). V was shortened by 3 bases and J by 8 bases, with 8 bases between the two germline ends. The CDR3 loop is CASSYGSDSPLHF. The CDR3 DNA sequence: TGTGCCAGCAGTTATGGAAGTGATTCACCCCTCCACTTT.

The gene calls are TRBV19 and TRBJ2-7; D not resolved. Germline CDR1 LNHDA, CDR2 SQIVND (reference sequence). The CDR3 is made up of 15 amino acids. V was trimmed by 4 bases and J by 4 bases, leaving 17 bases between them. CDR3 nucleotides: TGTGCCAGTAGTACCCACTTTGGTGTTGGTTACGAGCAGTACTTC. It is translated as CASSTHFGVGYEQYF.

The gene calls are TRBV7-2 and TRBJ2-1, with D uncertain. Germline CDR1 and CDR2: SGHTA and FQGNSA. CDR3 size: 14 residues. The germline V and J ends were trimmed by 0 bases and 10 bases, with 13 bases remaining between them. The CDR3 nucleotides read TGTGCCAGCAGCTTAGCTCTAAACTCTCGGGAGCAGTTCTTC. Its protein product is CASSLALNSREQFF.

This clone was detected only a few times. The J gene is TRBJ2-3, the V gene TRBV7-2, with D uncertain. In germline, CDR1 is SGHTA, CDR2 FQGNSA. V lost 5 bases, J lost 5 bases, and 8 bases lay in between. The CDR3 contains 12 residues. In DNA, the CDR3 is TGTGCCAGCAGCAGATATGGAGATACGCAGTATTTT. This codes for CASSRYGDTQYF. The entire variable domain, with the rest obtained from reference TRBV7-2 and TRBJ2-3, is as follows: GAGVSQSPSNKVTEKGKDVELRCDPISGHTALYWYRQSLGQGLEFLIYFQGNSAPDKSGLPSDRFSAERTGGSVSTLTIQRTQQEDSAVYLCASSRYGDTQYFGPGTRLTVL.

This clone has just a few counts. The chain links TRBV4-2 to TRBJ1-1; D remains ambiguous. Germline loops: CDR1 LGHNA, CDR2 YNFKEQ. V was shortened by 4 bases and J by 0 bases, with 9 bases between the two germline ends. This CDR3 comprises 14 residues. CDR3 in amino acids: CASSLNFMNTEAFF. CDR3 in DNA: TGTGCCAGCAGCCTTAATTTCATGAACACTGAAGCTTTCTTT.

The CDR3 sequence is CASINDRNTEAFF. CDR3 coding DNA: TGCGCCAGCATCAACGACAGGAACACTGAAGCTTTCTTT. This chain joins TRBV10-2 and TRBJ1-1; D perhaps matches TRBD1 (5 bases). V was cut by 7 bases and J by 1 base, with 10 bases left in between. Germline CDR1 and CDR2: WSHSY and SAAADI. This CDR3 spans 13 amino acids.

The gene calls are TRBV4-3 and TRBJ2-3, with TRBD2 identical over 7 bases. The CDR3 sequence is 15 residues long. Germline CDR1 reads LGHNA; CDR2 reads YSLEER. The V segment lost 1 base and the J segment 3 bases; nucleotides outside the gene matches: 4. CDR3 sequence (DNA): TGCGCCAGCAGCCAAGCCGGGACTACAACAGATACGCAGTATTTT. Translation gives CASSQAGTTTDTQYF.

The rearrangement joins TRBV4-1 to TRBJ2-7; D gene uncertain. V shed 2 bases and J shed 2 bases, with 7 bases lying between them. From germline, CDR1 is MGHRA and CDR2 YSYEKL. The CDR3 is 13 amino acids. DNA of the CDR3: TGCGCCAGCAGCCAATTGGTCCCCTACGAGCAGTACTTC. It encodes CASSQLVPYEQYF.

This clone was picked up one time. The V call is TRBV30, the J call TRBJ2-2, with a possible D match to TRBD1 (6 bases). V gave up 0 bases and J gave up 6 bases, with 8 bases separating them. CDR3 length: 13 residues. In germline, CDR1 is GTSNPN, CDR2 SVGIG (reference sequence). The CDR3 here is CAWSVQGAGELFF. As DNA, the CDR3 is TGTGCCTGGAGTGTACAGGGTGCCGGGGAGCTGTTTTTT.

The chain links TRBV4-2 to TRBJ2-5, with 7 nucleotides matching TRBD2. The CDR3 totals 15 residues. CDR1 and CDR2 (germline): LGHNA, YNFKEQ. The junction had 6 bases not matched to a gene; V was cut back by 0 bases and J by 5 bases. The CDR3: CASSQEGGSDETQYF. The CDR3 coding sequence is TGTGCCAGCAGCCAAGAGGGGGGGTCCGATGAGACCCAGTACTTC.